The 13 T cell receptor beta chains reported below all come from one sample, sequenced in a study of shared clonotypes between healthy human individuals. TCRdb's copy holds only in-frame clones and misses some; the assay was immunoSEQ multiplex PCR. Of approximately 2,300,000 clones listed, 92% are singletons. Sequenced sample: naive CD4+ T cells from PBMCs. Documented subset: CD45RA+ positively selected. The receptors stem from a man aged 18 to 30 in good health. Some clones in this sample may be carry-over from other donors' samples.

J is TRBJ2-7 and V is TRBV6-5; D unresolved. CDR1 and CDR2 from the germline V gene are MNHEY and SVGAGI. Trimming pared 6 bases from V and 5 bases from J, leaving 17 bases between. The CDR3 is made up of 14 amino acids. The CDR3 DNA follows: TGTGCCAGCAGGTCACACTCGACACTCAACGAGCAGTACTTC. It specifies CASRSHSTLNEQYF.

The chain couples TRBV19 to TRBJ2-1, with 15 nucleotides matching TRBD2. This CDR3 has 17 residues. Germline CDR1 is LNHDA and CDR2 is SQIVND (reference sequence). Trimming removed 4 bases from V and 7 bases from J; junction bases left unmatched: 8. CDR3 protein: CASSTRTSGRASNEQFF. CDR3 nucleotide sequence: TGTGCCAGTAGTACTCGGACTAGCGGGAGGGCGAGTAATGAGCAGTTCTTC.

The CDR3 DNA follows: TGTGCCAGCAGTTACCCGAACGTTCCATATCAGCCCCAGCATTTT. It is translated as CASSYPNVPYQPQHF. This chain uses TRBV6-5 with TRBJ1-5; D is unclear. CDR1 is MNHEY and CDR2 is SVGAGI in the germline V gene. The CDR3 has 15 amino acids. Trimming took off 2 bases at V and 5 bases at J, with 13 bases between the two ends.

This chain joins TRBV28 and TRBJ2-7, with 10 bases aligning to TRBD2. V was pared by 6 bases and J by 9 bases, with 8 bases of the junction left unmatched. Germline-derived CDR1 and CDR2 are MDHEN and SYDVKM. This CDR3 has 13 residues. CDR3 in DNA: TGTGCCAGCAGGGTTAGCGGGAGGTTCCGGCAGTACTTC. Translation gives CASRVSGRFRQYF. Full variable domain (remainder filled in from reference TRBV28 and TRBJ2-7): DVKVTQSSRYLVKRTGEKVFLECVQDMDHENMFWYRQDPGLGLRLIYFSYDVKMKEKGDIPEGYSVSREKKERFSLILESASTNQTSMYLCASRVSGRFRQYFGPGTRLTVT.

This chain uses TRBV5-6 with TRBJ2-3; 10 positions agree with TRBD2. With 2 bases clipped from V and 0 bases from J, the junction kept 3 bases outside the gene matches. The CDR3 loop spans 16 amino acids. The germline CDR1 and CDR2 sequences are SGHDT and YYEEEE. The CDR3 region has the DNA TGTGCCAGCAGCTTACCACTAGCGGGGAGCACAGATACGCAGTATTTT. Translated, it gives CASSLPLAGSTDTQYF.

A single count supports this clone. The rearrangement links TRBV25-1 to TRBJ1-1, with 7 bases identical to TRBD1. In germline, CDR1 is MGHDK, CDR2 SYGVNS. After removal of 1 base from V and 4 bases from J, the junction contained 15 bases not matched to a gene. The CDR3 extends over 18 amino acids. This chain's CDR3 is CASSESRTGWGRTTEAFF. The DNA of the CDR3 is TGTGCCAGCAGTGAATCCCGGACAGGATGGGGAAGAACCACTGAAGCTTTCTTT. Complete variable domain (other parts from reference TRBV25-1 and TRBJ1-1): EADIYQTPRYLVIGTGKKITLECSQTMGHDKMYWYQQDPGMELHLIHYSYGVNSTEKGDLSSESTVSRIRTEHFPLTLESARPSHTSQYLCASSESRTGWGRTTEAFFGQGTRLTVV.

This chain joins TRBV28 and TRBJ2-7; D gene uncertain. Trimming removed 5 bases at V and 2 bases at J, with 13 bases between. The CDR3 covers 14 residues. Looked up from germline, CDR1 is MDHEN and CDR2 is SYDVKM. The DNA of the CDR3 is TGTGCCAGCAGTCGATTTAACCGCCCCTACGAGCAGTACTTC. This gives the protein CASSRFNRPYEQYF.

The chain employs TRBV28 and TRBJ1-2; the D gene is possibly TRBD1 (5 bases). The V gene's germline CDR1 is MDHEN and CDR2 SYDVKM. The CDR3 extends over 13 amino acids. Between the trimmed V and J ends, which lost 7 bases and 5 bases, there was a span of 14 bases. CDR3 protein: CASTPRGWYGYTF. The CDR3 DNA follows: TGTGCCAGCACCCCCCGGGGGTGGTATGGCTACACCTTC.

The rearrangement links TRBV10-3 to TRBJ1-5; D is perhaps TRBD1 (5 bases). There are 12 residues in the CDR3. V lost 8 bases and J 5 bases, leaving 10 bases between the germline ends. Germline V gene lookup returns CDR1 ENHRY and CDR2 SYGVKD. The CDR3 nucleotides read TGTGCCATCGGGGAGGGGTATCAGCCCCAGCATTTT. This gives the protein CAIGEGYQPQHF.

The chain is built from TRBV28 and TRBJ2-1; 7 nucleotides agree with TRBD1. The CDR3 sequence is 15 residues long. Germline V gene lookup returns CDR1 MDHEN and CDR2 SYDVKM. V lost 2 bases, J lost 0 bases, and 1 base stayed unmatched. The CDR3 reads CASSLQGDSYNEQFF. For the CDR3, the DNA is TGTGCCAGCAGTTTACAGGGGGACTCCTACAATGAGCAGTTCTTC. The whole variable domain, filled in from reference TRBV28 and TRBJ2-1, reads DVKVTQSSRYLVKRTGEKVFLECVQDMDHENMFWYRQDPGLGLRLIYFSYDVKMKEKGDIPEGYSVSREKKERFSLILESASTNQTSMYLCASSLQGDSYNEQFFGPGTRLTVL.

The CDR3 sequence: CAWGKGATDTQYF. The CDR3 nucleotides are TGTGCCTGGGGCAAGGGGGCCACAGATACGCAGTATTTT. The chain has TRBV7-2 and TRBJ2-3; 7 nucleotides line up with TRBD1. The junction had 7 bases not matched to a gene; V was cut back by 11 bases and J by 2 bases. The CDR3 sequence is 13 residues long. Per germline, CDR1 SGHTA and CDR2 FQGNSA.

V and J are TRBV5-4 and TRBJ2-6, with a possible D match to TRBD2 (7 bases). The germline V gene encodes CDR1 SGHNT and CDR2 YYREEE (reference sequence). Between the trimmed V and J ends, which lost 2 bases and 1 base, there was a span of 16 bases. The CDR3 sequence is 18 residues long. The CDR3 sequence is CASSLPRGGASGANVLTF. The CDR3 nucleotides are TGTGCCAGCAGCTTACCCCGCGGGGGCGCTTCTGGGGCCAACGTCCTGACTTTC.

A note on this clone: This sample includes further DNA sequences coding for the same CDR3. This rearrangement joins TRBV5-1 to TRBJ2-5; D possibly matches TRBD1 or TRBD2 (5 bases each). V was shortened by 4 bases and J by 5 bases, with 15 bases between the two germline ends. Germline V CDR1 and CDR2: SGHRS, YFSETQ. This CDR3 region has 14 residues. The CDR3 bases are TGCGCCAGCAGCCCTTCTGGGGGTGGGGAGACCCAGTACTTC. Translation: CASSPSGGGETQYF. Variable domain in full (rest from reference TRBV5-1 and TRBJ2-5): KAGVTQTPRYLIKTRGQQVTLSCSPISGHRSVSWYQQTPGQGLQFLFEYFSETQRNKGNFPGRFSGRQFSNSRSEMNVSTLELGDSALYLCASSPSGGGETQYFGPGTRLLVL.